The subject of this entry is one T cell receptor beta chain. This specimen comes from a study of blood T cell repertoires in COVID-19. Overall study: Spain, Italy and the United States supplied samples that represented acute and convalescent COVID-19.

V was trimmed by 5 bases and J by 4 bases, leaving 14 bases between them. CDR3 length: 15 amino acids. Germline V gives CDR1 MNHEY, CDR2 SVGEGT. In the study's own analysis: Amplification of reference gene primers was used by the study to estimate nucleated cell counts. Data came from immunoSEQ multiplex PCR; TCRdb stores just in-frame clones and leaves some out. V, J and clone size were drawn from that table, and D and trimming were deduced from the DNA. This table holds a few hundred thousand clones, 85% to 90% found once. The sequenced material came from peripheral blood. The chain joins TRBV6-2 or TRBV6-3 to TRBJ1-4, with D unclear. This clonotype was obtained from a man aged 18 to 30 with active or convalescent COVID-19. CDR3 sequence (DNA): TGTGCCAGCAGTCAAGGAGGACGGATTAATGAAAAACTGTTTTTT. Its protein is CASSQGGRINEKLFF.